This entry features one T cell receptor (beta chain) sequence. The table lists this clonotype with a few counts. Its antigen has not been determined. It has no much larger one-base neighbor in the sample; base qualities were not kept. According to the germline V gene, CDR1 reads SGHTA and CDR2 reads FQGNSA. The germline V end is reduced by 2 bases and the J end by 0 bases; junction bases left unmatched: 3. Spanning cysteine to phenylalanine, the CDR3 consists of 16 amino acids. The kept DNA is CDR3 alone, 48 bases in frame from the first base. This record comes from a study of patients and donors after allogeneic stem cell transplantation (dated by TCRdb to the early 2020s). The library was built by means of RT-PCR. Sequenced using a NextSeq 550. The raw public data were reprocessed by TCRdb itself: fastp quality trimming at Q25, MiXCR clonotype calling, in-frame beta chains only. Every CDR3 protein is listed once, alongside the most common genes and DNA of its rows. The sample table holds a few hundred thousand distinct CDR3 sequences, of which 11% to 15% were seen once. Jointly, the top ten make up around 10% of the sample.

The sequencing sample was made of blood, either unsorted or a sorted T cell fraction (not recorded which). The receptor was isolated from a human donor who was either an allogeneic HSCT recipient or a stem cell or donor lymphocyte infusion donor (not recorded which). It is not recorded whose cells these are; they may come from a transplant donor. The V and J segments used are TRBV7-2 and TRBJ1-3, with 8 bases matching TRBD1. The CDR3 protein is CASSLSGGLSGNTIYF. The DNA sequence is as follows: TGTGCCAGCAGCTTATCAGGGGGCCTCTCTGGAAACACCATATATTTT.